The 17 T cell receptor beta chains reported below all come from one sample, sequenced in a study. MiXCR, applied by TCRdb to the 5' RACE reads, yields one record per CDR3 protein. The sample includes about 40,000 distinct CDR3 sequences, approximately 30% seen only once; the top ten take less than 5%. The sequenced sample was tumor-infiltrating memory CD4+ T cells sorted from the breast tumor. Subset defined: memory CD4+ T cells, CD4+CD45RO+CD25-. All receptors derive from a female donor with breast cancer.

This clonotype was seen many times. The chain recombines TRBV6-1 with TRBJ1-1; D unresolved. The CDR3 consists of 10 residues. Germline CDR1 and CDR2: MNHNS and SASEGT. The V and J ends lost 2 bases and 10 bases respectively, with 5 bases between them. The CDR3 DNA follows: TGTGCCAGCAGTGAACCCATAGCTTTCTTT. Its translation: CASSEPIAFF.

This clonotype was observed a handful of times. V is TRBV27 and J is TRBJ2-1; D ambiguous. CDR3 length: 13 amino acids. Germline lookup yields CDR1 MNHEY and CDR2 SMNVEV (reference sequence). Trimming took off 4 bases at V and 5 bases at J, with 9 bases between the two ends. Written as DNA, the CDR3 is TGTGCCAGCAGTTGGGCGACGGACAATGAGCAGTTCTTC. As protein: CASSWATDNEQFF.

This clonotype showed up many times. The chain's CDR3 is CASSLASSGKDGELFF. CDR3 bases: TGTGCCAGCAGCTTAGCATCTAGCGGGAAGGACGGGGAGCTGTTTTTT. The chain employs TRBV7-9 and TRBJ2-2, with 9 bases fitting TRBD2. CDR3 length: 16 residues. Losses at the gene ends were 0 bases for V and 7 bases for J; bases not matched to a gene: 6. From germline, CDR1 is SEHNR and CDR2 FQNEAQ (reference sequence).

This clonotype was seen more than once but under ten times. The V and J genes are TRBV28 and TRBJ2-4; D not certain. The CDR3 consists of 11 residues. The V end lost 6 bases, the J end lost 5 bases, and 5 bases lay between the germline ends. The germline V gene has CDR1 MDHEN and CDR2 SYDVKM. The CDR3 spells CASSLQNIQYF. The CDR3 DNA sequence: TGTGCCAGCAGCCTACAAAACATTCAGTACTTC. Full variable domain (remainder filled in from reference TRBV28 and TRBJ2-4): DVKVTQSSRYLVKRTGEKVFLECVQDMDHENMFWYRQDPGLGLRLIYFSYDVKMKEKGDIPEGYSVSREKKERFSLILESASTNQTSMYLCASSLQNIQYFGAGTRLSVL.

This clonotype was seen only a few times. The chain joins TRBV5-8 to TRBJ2-3; D not certain. The CDR3 contains 14 residues. With 8 bases removed from V and 4 bases from J, the gap between germline ends came to 17 bases. The germline V gene has CDR1 SGHTS and CDR2 YDEGEE. In DNA, the CDR3 is TGTGCCAGGTCCGGAACAGTGCTCGCAGATACGCAGTATTTT. This gives the protein CARSGTVLADTQYF.

In this sample, this clonotype turned up a few times. The chain couples TRBV6-2 or TRBV6-3 to TRBJ1-2; TRBD1 might be the D (5 bases). Germline V gives CDR1 MNHEY, CDR2 SVGEGT. V gave up 8 bases and J gave up 6 bases, with 19 bases separating them. The CDR3 spans 14 residues. This chain's CDR3 is CASPRPAGGDGYTF. The CDR3 nucleotides read TGTGCCAGCCCACGACCCGCGGGGGGAGATGGCTACACCTTC.

The V gene is TRBV30, the J gene TRBJ2-1, with TRBD2 identical over 9 bases. The CDR3 sequence is 16 residues long. The junction had 15 bases not matched to a gene; V was cut back by 3 bases and J by 9 bases. Germline CDR1 and CDR2: GTSNPN and SVGIG (reference sequence). CDR3 coding DNA: TGTGCCTGGAGGATCGTGGCGGGAGGGTGGAGAGGTGAGCAGTTCTTC. Amino acid sequence: CAWRIVAGGWRGEQFF.

CDR3: CSVADFRGYTF. Here the CDR3 DNA reads TGCAGCGTTGCGGATTTTCGCGGCTACACCTTC. V is TRBV29-1 and J is TRBJ1-2; no clear D. CDR3 size: 11 residues. Germline CDR1 reads SQVTM; CDR2 reads ANQGSEA. The V and J ends lost 4 bases and 8 bases respectively, with 11 bases between them.

V and J are TRBV12-3 or TRBV12-4 and TRBJ2-7; 7 positions agree with TRBD1. The CDR3 is 14 residues long. J lost 9 bases, V lost 5 bases, and 13 bases had no gene match. This CDR3 reads CASSAPGQPHGQYF. The CDR3 DNA reads as TGTGCCAGCAGTGCCCCGGGACAGCCACACGGGCAGTACTTC.

This clonotype turned up a few times. The CDR3 DNA reads TGTGCCAGCACGACTAGCGGGTTAAACAATGAGCAGTTCTTC. This translates into CASTTSGLNNEQFF. This chain uses TRBV6-1 with TRBJ2-1; the match to TRBD2 covers 10 bases. J lost 5 bases, V lost 7 bases, and 5 bases had no gene match. CDR1 MNHNS and CDR2 SASEGT come from the germline V gene. The CDR3 loop spans 14 amino acids.

This clonotype was observed a handful of times. The chain employs TRBV5-1 and TRBJ2-3; a possible D gene is TRBD2 (6 bases). The V and J ends lost 3 bases and 5 bases respectively, with 13 bases between them. CDR3 length: 14 residues. The germline V gene has CDR1 SGHRS and CDR2 YFSETQ. The CDR3 loop reads CASSSPGDGDTQYF. DNA of the CDR3: TGCGCCAGCAGCTCCCCGGGGGACGGAGATACGCAGTATTTT.

By proportion, this clonotype is medium-sized. The V and J genes are TRBV20-1 and TRBJ2-7, with a possible D match to TRBD2 (6 bases). V was cut by 5 bases and J by 0 bases, with 14 bases left in between. CDR3 size: 14 residues. Germline V gives CDR1 DFQATT, CDR2 SNEGSKA (reference sequence). This CDR3 reads CSAGGTGSSYEQYF. For the CDR3, the DNA is TGCAGTGCTGGCGGGACCGGGTCCTCCTACGAGCAGTACTTC.

This clonotype was found a few times. V is TRBV7-9 and J is TRBJ1-6; D gene uncertain. The V end lost 1 base, the J end lost 5 bases, and 0 bases lay between the germline ends. CDR3 length: 12 residues. Germline V gene lookup returns CDR1 SEHNR and CDR2 FQNEAQ (reference sequence). The CDR3 nucleotides read TGTGCCAGCAGCTTAGATAATTCACCCCTCCACTTT. Amino acids: CASSLDNSPLHF.

This chain connects TRBV12-3 or TRBV12-4 to TRBJ1-4, with 9 nucleotides matching TRBD1. The CDR3 is 14 amino acids. The ends lost 6 bases at V and 10 bases at J; junction bases unmatched: 9. CDR3 bases: TGTGCCAGCAGCCTAGGACAGGGGCACGGAAAACTGTTTTTT. Translating it yields CASSLGQGHGKLFF.

The gene calls are TRBV12-3 or TRBV12-4 and TRBJ2-7; D is unclear. With 7 bases removed from V and 2 bases from J, the gap between germline ends came to 15 bases. This CDR3 is 14 amino acids long. CDR3: CASTLSGQTYEQYF. The CDR3 nucleotides read TGTGCCAGCACCCTATCTGGCCAAACCTACGAGCAGTACTTC.

The J gene is TRBJ2-1, the V gene TRBV24-1, with D unresolved. This CDR3 has 15 amino acids. The germline V gene encodes CDR1 KGHDR and CDR2 SFDVKD. V lost 6 bases and J lost 4, with 15 bases in between. This CDR3 reads CATSTGVPLYNEQFF. The CDR3 nucleotides read TGTGCCACCAGTACGGGTGTGCCACTTTACAATGAGCAGTTCTTC.

The rearrangement uses TRBV2 and TRBJ1-4; D uncertain. V shed 7 bases and J shed 7 bases, with 13 bases lying between them. The CDR3 consists of 13 residues. The germline gives CDR1 SNHLY, CDR2 FYNNEI. The DNA for the CDR3 is TGTGCCAGCAACCAGGAAGGAGGTGAAAAACTGTTTTTT. Protein product: CASNQEGGEKLFF.